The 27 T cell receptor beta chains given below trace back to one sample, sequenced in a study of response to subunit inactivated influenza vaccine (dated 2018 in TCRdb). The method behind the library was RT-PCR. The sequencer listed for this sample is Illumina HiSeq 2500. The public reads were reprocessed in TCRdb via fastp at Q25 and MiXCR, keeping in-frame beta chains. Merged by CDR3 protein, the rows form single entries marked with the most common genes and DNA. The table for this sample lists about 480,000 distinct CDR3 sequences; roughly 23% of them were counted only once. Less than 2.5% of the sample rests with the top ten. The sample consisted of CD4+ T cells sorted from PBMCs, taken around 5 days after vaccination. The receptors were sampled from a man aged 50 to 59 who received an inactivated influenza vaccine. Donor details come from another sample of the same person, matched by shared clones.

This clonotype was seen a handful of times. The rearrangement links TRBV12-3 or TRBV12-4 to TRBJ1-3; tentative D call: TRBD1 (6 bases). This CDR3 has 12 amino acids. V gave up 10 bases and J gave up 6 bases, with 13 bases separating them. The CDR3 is CATDRLVNTIYF. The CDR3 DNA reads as TGTGCCACGGACAGACTTGTAAACACCATATATTTT.

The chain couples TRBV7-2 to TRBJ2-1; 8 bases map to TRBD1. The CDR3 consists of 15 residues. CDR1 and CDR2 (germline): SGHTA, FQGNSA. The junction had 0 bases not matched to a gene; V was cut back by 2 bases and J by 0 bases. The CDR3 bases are TGTGCCAGCAGCTTACAGGGGGCCTCCTACAATGAGCAGTTCTTC. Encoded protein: CASSLQGASYNEQFF.

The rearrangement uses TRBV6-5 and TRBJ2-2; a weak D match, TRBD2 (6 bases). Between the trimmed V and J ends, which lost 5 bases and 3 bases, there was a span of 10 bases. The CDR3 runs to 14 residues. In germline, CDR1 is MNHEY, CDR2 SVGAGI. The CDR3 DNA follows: TGTGCCAGCAGTAACCGGGGGTACACCGGGGAGCTGTTTTTT. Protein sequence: CASSNRGYTGELFF.

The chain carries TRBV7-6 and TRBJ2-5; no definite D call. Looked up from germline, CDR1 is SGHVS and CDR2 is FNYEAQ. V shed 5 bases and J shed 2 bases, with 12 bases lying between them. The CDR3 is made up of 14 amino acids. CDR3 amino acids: CASSAYISQETQYF. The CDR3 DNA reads TGTGCCAGCAGCGCCTACATCTCTCAAGAGACCCAGTACTTC.

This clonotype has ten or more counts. In DNA, the CDR3 is TGCAGTGCTAGACAACCTGGCGGGAGGGCCAATGAGCAGTTCTTC. Its translation is CSARQPGGRANEQFF. The chain uses TRBV20-1 and TRBJ2-1; TRBD2 matches at 9 bases. The CDR3 runs to 15 residues. The V gene's germline CDR1 is DFQATT and CDR2 SNEGSKA (reference sequence). The J segment lost 6 bases and the V segment lost 2 bases, leaving 8 bases of the junction unmatched.

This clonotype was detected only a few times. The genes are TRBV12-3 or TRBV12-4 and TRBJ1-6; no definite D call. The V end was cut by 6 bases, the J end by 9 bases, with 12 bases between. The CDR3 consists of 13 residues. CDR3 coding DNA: TGTGCCAGCAGATCCGTGAACCCTTCACCCCTCCACTTT. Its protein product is CASRSVNPSPLHF.

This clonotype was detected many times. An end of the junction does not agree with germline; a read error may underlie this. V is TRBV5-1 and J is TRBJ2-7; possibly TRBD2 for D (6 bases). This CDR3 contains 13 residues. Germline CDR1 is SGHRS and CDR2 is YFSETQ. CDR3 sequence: CASSLGGGYEQYF. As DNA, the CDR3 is TGTGCCAGCTCTCTCGGGGGTGGCTACGAGCAGTACTTC. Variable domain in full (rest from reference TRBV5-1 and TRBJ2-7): KAGVTQTPRYLIKTRGQQVTLSCSPISGHRSVSWYQQTPGQGLQFLFEYFSETQRNKGNFPGRFSGRQFSNSRSEMNVSTLELGDSALYLCASSLGGGYEQYFGPGTRLTVT.

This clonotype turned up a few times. DNA of the CDR3: TGCAGTGCCCTTGGACTAGCGGGAGGGCCACGGGGGGGTGAGCAGTTCTTC. Encoded protein: CSALGLAGGPRGGEQFF. V is TRBV20-1 and J is TRBJ2-1; 15 bases map to TRBD2. The V gene's germline CDR1 is DFQATT and CDR2 SNEGSKA (reference sequence). The CDR3 spans 17 residues. The ends lost 6 bases at V and 9 bases at J; junction bases unmatched: 15.

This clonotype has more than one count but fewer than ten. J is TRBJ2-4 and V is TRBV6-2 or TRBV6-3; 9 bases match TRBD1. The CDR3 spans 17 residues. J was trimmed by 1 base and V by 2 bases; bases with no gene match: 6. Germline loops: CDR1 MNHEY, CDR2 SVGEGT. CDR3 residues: CASSYRGQGWAKNIQYF. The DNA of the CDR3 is TGTGCCAGCAGTTACCGGGGACAGGGTTGGGCCAAAAACATTCAGTACTTC.

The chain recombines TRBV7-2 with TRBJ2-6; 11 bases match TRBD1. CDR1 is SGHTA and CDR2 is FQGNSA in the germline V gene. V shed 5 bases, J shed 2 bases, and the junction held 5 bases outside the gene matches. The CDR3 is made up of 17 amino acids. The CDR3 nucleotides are TGTGCCAGCAGCCCGGGACAGGGGGAAGCTGGGGCCAACGTCCTGACTTTC. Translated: CASSPGQGEAGANVLTF.

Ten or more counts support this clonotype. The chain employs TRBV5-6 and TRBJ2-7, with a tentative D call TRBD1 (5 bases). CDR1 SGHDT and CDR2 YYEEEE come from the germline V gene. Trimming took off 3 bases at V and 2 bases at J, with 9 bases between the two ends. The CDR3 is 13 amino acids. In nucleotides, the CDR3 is TGTGCCAGCAGCTCAACGACAGCCTACGAGCAGTACTTC. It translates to CASSSTTAYEQYF.

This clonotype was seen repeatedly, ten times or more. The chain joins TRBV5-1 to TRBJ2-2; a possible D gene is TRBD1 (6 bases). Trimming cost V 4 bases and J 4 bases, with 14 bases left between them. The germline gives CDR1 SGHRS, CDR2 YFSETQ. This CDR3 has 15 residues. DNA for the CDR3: TGCGCCAGCAGCGTTGGACAGTCGGGCACCGGGGAGCTGTTTTTT. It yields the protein CASSVGQSGTGELFF.

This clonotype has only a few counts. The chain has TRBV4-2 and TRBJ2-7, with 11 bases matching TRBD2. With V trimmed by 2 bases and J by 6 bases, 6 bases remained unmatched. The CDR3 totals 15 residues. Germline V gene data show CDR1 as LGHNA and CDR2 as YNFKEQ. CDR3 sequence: CASSQRLAGPGEQYF. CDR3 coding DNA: TGTGCCAGCAGCCAACGACTAGCGGGACCCGGCGAGCAGTACTTC.

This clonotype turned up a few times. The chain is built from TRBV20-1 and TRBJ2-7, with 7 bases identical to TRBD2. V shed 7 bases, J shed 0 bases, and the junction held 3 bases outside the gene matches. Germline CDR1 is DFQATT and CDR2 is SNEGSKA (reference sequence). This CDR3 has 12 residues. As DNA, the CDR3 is TGCAGTGTTGGGGGGGTCTCCTACGAGCAGTACTTC. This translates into CSVGGVSYEQYF.

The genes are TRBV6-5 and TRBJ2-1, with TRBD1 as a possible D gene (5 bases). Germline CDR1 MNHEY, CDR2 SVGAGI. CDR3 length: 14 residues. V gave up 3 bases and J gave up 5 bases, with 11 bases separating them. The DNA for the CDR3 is TGTGCCAGCAGTTATATGACAGAACACAATGAGCAGTTCTTC. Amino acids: CASSYMTEHNEQFF.

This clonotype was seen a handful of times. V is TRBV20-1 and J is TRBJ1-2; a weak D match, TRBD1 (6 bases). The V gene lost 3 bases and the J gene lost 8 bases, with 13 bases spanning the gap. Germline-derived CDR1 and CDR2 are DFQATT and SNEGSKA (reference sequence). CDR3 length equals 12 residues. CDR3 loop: CSASPTGLGYTF. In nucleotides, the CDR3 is TGCAGTGCTAGCCCGACAGGCTTGGGCTACACCTTC.

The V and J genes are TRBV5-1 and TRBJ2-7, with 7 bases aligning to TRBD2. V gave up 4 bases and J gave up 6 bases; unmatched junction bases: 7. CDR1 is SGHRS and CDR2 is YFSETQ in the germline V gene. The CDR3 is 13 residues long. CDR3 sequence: CASSVDSGGEQYF. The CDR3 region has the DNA TGCGCCAGCAGCGTAGACTCGGGGGGCGAGCAGTACTTC. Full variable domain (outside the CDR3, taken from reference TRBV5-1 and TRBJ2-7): KAGVTQTPRYLIKTRGQQVTLSCSPISGHRSVSWYQQTPGQGLQFLFEYFSETQRNKGNFPGRFSGRQFSNSRSEMNVSTLELGDSALYLCASSVDSGGEQYFGPGTRLTVT.

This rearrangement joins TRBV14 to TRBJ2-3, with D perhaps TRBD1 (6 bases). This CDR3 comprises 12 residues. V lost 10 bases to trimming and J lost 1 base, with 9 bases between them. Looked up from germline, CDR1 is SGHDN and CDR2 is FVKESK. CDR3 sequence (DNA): TGTGCCACCCACAGGGGCACAGATACGCAGTATTTT. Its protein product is CATHRGTDTQYF.

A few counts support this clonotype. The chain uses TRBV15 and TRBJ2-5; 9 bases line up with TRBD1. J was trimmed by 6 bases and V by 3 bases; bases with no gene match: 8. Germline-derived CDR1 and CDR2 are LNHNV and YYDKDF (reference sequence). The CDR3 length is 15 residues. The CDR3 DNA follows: TGTGCCACCAGCAGTTTACAGGGGGCCTATAAGACCCAGTACTTC. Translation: CATSSLQGAYKTQYF.

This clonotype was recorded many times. The CDR3 region is CASSSQASGETQYF. CDR3 nucleotide sequence: TGTGCCAGCAGCTCGCAGGCGTCTGGAGAGACCCAGTACTTC. J is TRBJ2-5 and V is TRBV7-2; D is unclear. V gave up 4 bases and J gave up 4 bases, with 13 bases separating them. This CDR3 contains 14 residues. CDR1 is SGHTA and CDR2 is FQGNSA in the germline V gene. The full variable domain, in which reference TRBV7-2 and TRBJ2-5 provide the parts outside the CDR3, is GAGVSQSPSNKVTEKGKDVELRCDPISGHTALYWYRQSLGQGLEFLIYFQGNSAPDKSGLPSDRFSAERTGGSVSTLTIQRTQQEDSAVYLCASSSQASGETQYFGPGTRLLVL.

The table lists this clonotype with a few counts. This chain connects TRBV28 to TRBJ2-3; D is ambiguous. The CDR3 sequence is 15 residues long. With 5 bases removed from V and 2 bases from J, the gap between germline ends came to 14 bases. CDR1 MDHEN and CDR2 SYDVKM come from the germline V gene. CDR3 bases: TGTGCCAGCAGTATGAGACACCGCCTCACAGATACGCAGTATTTT. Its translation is CASSMRHRLTDTQYF.

The CDR3 nucleotides are TGCAGCGCAAGAAAGGGACAGGGGAACACTGAAGCTTTCTTT. It encodes CSARKGQGNTEAFF. V is TRBV29-1 and J is TRBJ1-1; 9 nucleotides line up with TRBD1. Germline V lookup: CDR1 SQVTM, CDR2 ANQGSEA. Trimming at V came to 7 bases and at J to 1 base, leaving 7 bases not matched to a gene. This CDR3 is built from 14 residues. Full variable domain (rest looked up from reference TRBV29-1 and TRBJ1-1): SAVISQKPSRDICQRGTSLTIQCQVDSQVTMMFWYRQQPGQSLTLIATANQGSEATYESGFVIDKFPISRPNLTFSTLTVSNMSPEDSSIYLCSARKGQGNTEAFFGQGTRLTVV.

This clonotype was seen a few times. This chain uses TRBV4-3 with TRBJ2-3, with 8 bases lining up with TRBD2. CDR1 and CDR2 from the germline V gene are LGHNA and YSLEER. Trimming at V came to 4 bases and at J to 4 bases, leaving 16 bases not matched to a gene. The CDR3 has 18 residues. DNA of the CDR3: TGCGCCAGCAGCCGTATGGCGGGGGGCCGCCTTAGCCCAGATACGCAGTATTTT. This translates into CASSRMAGGRLSPDTQYF.

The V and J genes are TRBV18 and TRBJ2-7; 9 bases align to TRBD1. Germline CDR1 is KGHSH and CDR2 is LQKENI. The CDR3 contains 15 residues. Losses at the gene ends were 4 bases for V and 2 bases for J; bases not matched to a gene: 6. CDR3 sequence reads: CASSRTGQGAYEQYF. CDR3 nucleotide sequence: TGTGCCAGCTCACGAACGGGACAGGGAGCCTACGAGCAGTACTTC.

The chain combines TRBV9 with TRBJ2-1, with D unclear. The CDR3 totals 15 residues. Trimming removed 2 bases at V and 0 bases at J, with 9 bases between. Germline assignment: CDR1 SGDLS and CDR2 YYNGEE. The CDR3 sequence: CASSVAESSYNEQFF. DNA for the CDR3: TGTGCCAGCAGCGTGGCTGAAAGCTCCTACAATGAGCAGTTCTTC. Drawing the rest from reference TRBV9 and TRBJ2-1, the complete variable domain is DSGVTQTPKHLITATGQRVTLRCSPRSGDLSVYWYQQSLDQGLQFLIQYYNGEERAKGNILERFSAQQFPDLHSELNLSSLELGDSALYFCASSVAESSYNEQFFGPGTRLTVL.

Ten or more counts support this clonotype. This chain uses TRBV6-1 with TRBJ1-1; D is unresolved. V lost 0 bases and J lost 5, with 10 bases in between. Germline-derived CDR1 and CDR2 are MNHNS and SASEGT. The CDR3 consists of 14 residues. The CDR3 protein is CASSEAHGLTEAFF. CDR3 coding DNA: TGTGCCAGCAGTGAAGCCCACGGCCTAACTGAAGCTTTCTTT.

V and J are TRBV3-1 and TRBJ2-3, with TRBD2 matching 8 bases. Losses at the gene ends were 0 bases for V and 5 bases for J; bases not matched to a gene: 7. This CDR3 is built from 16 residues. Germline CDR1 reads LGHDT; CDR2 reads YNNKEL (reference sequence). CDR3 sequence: CASSQDTGGRGDTQYF. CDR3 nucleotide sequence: TGTGCCAGCAGCCAAGATACGGGGGGGCGAGGAGATACGCAGTATTTT.